The rows below give T cell receptor beta chains drawn from one sample of a study of T cell repertoires in cytomegalovirus infection. Their antigens are not known. Each CDR3 protein gets one entry after TCRdb re-called the reads with MiXCR. The sample has about 68,000 distinct CDR3 sequences, 22% seen once; the top ten hold 65% to 85%. The sample comprised PBMCs, sequenced either directly or after in vitro stimulation (not recorded which). These receptors came from a human donor in good health (CMV status not recorded). Some clones in this sample may be carry-over from other donors' samples. CDR3s include the opening cysteine and the closing phenylalanine or tryptophan. Each record gives: V gene, J gene, D gene, clone size, CDR3 DNA, CDR3 protein. The D gene is left open where the match is weak. Only some rows state a clone size, as once, few, many or a class for expanded clones.

v_call: TRBV13; j_call: TRBJ1-2; d_call: TRBD1; clone_size: few; cdr3_nt: TGTGCCAGCAGCGTGAGACAGGGGGCAAACTATGGCTACACCTTC; cdr3_aa: CASSVRQGANYGYTF
v_call: TRBV10-3; j_call: TRBJ1-2; d_call: NA; clone_size: NA; cdr3_nt: TGTGCCATCAGTGAGAAAGGACAGAGTTTCTATGGCTACACCTTC; cdr3_aa: CAISEKGQSFYGYTF
v_call: TRBV5-6; j_call: TRBJ2-3; d_call: TRBD2; clone_size: NA; cdr3_nt: TGTGCCAGCAGCTTCTATGCTAGCGGGATGGTAGATACGCAGTATTTT; cdr3_aa: CASSFYASGMVDTQYF
v_call: TRBV6-2/TRBV6-3; j_call: TRBJ1-2; d_call: NA; clone_size: many; cdr3_nt: TGTGCCAGCAGTTACGACCGCGTCGGTGGCTACACCTTC; cdr3_aa: CASSYDRVGGYTF
v_call: TRBV28; j_call: TRBJ2-6; d_call: NA; clone_size: few; cdr3_nt: TGTGCCAGCAGTTTTGAAAGGCCTGGGGCCAACGTCCTGACTTTC; cdr3_aa: CASSFERPGANVLTF
v_call: TRBV5-1; j_call: TRBJ2-6; d_call: TRBD2; clone_size: once; cdr3_nt: TGCGCCAGCGCGGGAGTTTTGACTGGGGCCAACGTCCTGACTTTC; cdr3_aa: CASAGVLTGANVLTF
v_call: TRBV7-6; j_call: TRBJ2-7; d_call: NA; clone_size: NA; cdr3_nt: TGTGCCAGCAGCTTAGCCCCATTTTACGAGCAGTACTTC; cdr3_aa: CASSLAPFYEQYF
v_call: TRBV7-2; j_call: TRBJ1-2; d_call: NA; clone_size: many; cdr3_nt: TGTGCCAGCAGCTTAAACTGGGTCTATGGCTACACCTTC; cdr3_aa: CASSLNWVYGYTF
v_call: TRBV20-1; j_call: TRBJ2-1; d_call: NA; clone_size: few; cdr3_nt: TGCAGTGCTAGAGATCAGAGTCATGAGCAGTTCTTC; cdr3_aa: CSARDQSHEQFF
v_call: TRBV7-2; j_call: TRBJ1-3; d_call: NA; clone_size: many; cdr3_nt: TGTGCCAGCAGCTTAGCTCGGCTCGACGGAAACACCATATATTTT; cdr3_aa: CASSLARLDGNTIYF
v_call: TRBV6-5; j_call: TRBJ2-1; d_call: NA; clone_size: NA; cdr3_nt: TGTGCCAGCAGTTACGACCACGCTGTCAATGAGCAGTTCTTC; cdr3_aa: CASSYDHAVNEQFF
v_call: TRBV14; j_call: TRBJ2-4; d_call: TRBD2; clone_size: NA; cdr3_nt: TGTGCCAGCAGCCCGTCCGGGACTAGCGGGAGTTATTTCGCCAAAAACATTCAGTACTTC; cdr3_aa: CASSPSGTSGSYFAKNIQYF
v_call: TRBV27; j_call: TRBJ1-1; d_call: TRBD1; clone_size: few; cdr3_nt: TGTGCCAGCAGGAACGGACAGGGACGTACTGAAGCTTTCTTT; cdr3_aa: CASRNGQGRTEAFF
v_call: TRBV24-1; j_call: TRBJ2-3; d_call: NA; clone_size: NA; cdr3_nt: TGTGCCACTGGGGCATCGGGCGCAGATACGCAGTATTTT; cdr3_aa: CATGASGADTQYF
v_call: TRBV19; j_call: TRBJ2-7; d_call: NA; clone_size: few; cdr3_nt: TGTGCCAGTAGTATTCTTGCCAACTACGAGCAGTACTTC; cdr3_aa: CASSILANYEQYF
v_call: TRBV29-1; j_call: TRBJ1-1; d_call: TRBD1; clone_size: few; cdr3_nt: TGCAGCGTTGCCGGGACAGGGGGAGAAAGCACTGAAGCTTTCTTT; cdr3_aa: CSVAGTGGESTEAFF
v_call: TRBV6-1; j_call: TRBJ2-3; d_call: NA; clone_size: NA; cdr3_nt: TGTGCCAGCAGTGCGACTATCTCTAGCACAGATACGCAGTATTTT; cdr3_aa: CASSATISSTDTQYF
v_call: TRBV5-1; j_call: TRBJ2-1; d_call: NA; clone_size: NA; cdr3_nt: TGCGCCAGCAGCTTCATCAATGAGCAGTTCTTC; cdr3_aa: CASSFINEQFF
v_call: TRBV6-2/TRBV6-3; j_call: TRBJ2-3; d_call: NA; clone_size: NA; cdr3_nt: TGTGCCAGCAGCCGCGGACTAACCACAGATACGCAGTATTTT; cdr3_aa: CASSRGLTTDTQYF
v_call: TRBV7-2; j_call: TRBJ2-1; d_call: TRBD1; clone_size: NA; cdr3_nt: TGTGCCAGCAGCCAAGGGACAGGGAACAATGAGCAGTTCTTC; cdr3_aa: CASSQGTGNNEQFF
v_call: TRBV6-6; j_call: TRBJ1-6; d_call: NA; clone_size: many; cdr3_nt: TGTGCCAGCAGTTACCTACAGGGAATTGTTGGCAATTCACCCCTCCACTTT; cdr3_aa: CASSYLQGIVGNSPLHF
v_call: TRBV7-8; j_call: TRBJ2-5; d_call: NA; clone_size: NA; cdr3_nt: TGTGCCAGCAGCTTAGTCTACCGAAAAGAGAGGACCCAGTACTTC; cdr3_aa: CASSLVYRKERTQYF
v_call: TRBV11-2; j_call: TRBJ2-3; d_call: TRBD1; clone_size: few; cdr3_nt: TGTGCCAGCCGCCCTGGGACAGAGCCCTCGTGGGGGACAGATACGCAGTATTTT; cdr3_aa: CASRPGTEPSWGTDTQYF
v_call: TRBV6-2/TRBV6-3; j_call: TRBJ2-5; d_call: TRBD2; clone_size: NA; cdr3_nt: TGTGCCAGCAGTCCCCGGACGACTAGCGGGAACCAAGAGACCCAGTACTTC; cdr3_aa: CASSPRTTSGNQETQYF
v_call: TRBV7-6; j_call: TRBJ1-1; d_call: NA; clone_size: NA; cdr3_nt: TGTGCCAGCAGCCAAGAGGGACAACCGAACACTGAAGCTTTCTTT; cdr3_aa: CASSQEGQPNTEAFF
v_call: TRBV12-3/TRBV12-4; j_call: TRBJ1-6; d_call: NA; clone_size: few; cdr3_nt: TGTGCCAGCAGTTTAAAATGGGGTTCACCCCTCCACTTT; cdr3_aa: CASSLKWGSPLHF
v_call: TRBV6-6; j_call: TRBJ2-5; d_call: NA; clone_size: NA; cdr3_nt: TGTGCCAGCAGTTACGTTGGGCTAGGACAAGAGACCCAGTACTTC; cdr3_aa: CASSYVGLGQETQYF
v_call: TRBV10-1; j_call: TRBJ2-1; d_call: NA; clone_size: once; cdr3_nt: TGCGCCAGCAGTAGCAACAGTTACAATGAGCAGTTCTTC; cdr3_aa: CASSSNSYNEQFF
v_call: TRBV7-2; j_call: TRBJ1-1; d_call: NA; clone_size: NA; cdr3_nt: TGTGCCAGCAGCTCGGGGGGTCCTTGGGCTTTCTTT; cdr3_aa: CASSSGGPWAFF
v_call: TRBV7-2; j_call: TRBJ2-5; d_call: TRBD1; clone_size: many; cdr3_nt: TGTGCCAGCAGCTTGGGACAGGGGGCCGAGGAGACCCAGTACTTC; cdr3_aa: CASSLGQGAEETQYF
v_call: TRBV6-2/TRBV6-3; j_call: TRBJ1-1; d_call: NA; clone_size: once; cdr3_nt: TGTGCCAGCAGTTACAGCTTCACTGAAGCTTTCTTT; cdr3_aa: CASSYSFTEAFF
v_call: TRBV28; j_call: TRBJ2-7; d_call: TRBD2; clone_size: few; cdr3_nt: TGTGCCAGCAGTTCCTTCTATGCTAGCGGTGTCTCCTACGAGCAGTACTTC; cdr3_aa: CASSSFYASGVSYEQYF
v_call: TRBV27; j_call: TRBJ1-5; d_call: NA; clone_size: NA; cdr3_nt: TGTGCCAGCAGCACGAGGGATAAGAATCAGCCCCAGCATTTT; cdr3_aa: CASSTRDKNQPQHF
v_call: TRBV14; j_call: TRBJ2-1; d_call: TRBD2; clone_size: NA; cdr3_nt: TGTGCCAGCAGCCAAGATAGGACTAGTGGGCGGGATGAGCAGTTCTTC; cdr3_aa: CASSQDRTSGRDEQFF
v_call: TRBV20-1; j_call: TRBJ1-4; d_call: NA; clone_size: NA; cdr3_nt: TGCAGTGCCCCCGAGACAGCTAATGAAAAACTGTTTTTT; cdr3_aa: CSAPETANEKLFF
v_call: TRBV19; j_call: TRBJ1-5; d_call: TRBD1; clone_size: few; cdr3_nt: TGTGCCAGTAGTCCTCGGACAGGGGGGAATCAGCCCCAGCATTTT; cdr3_aa: CASSPRTGGNQPQHF
v_call: TRBV10-3; j_call: TRBJ2-1; d_call: NA; clone_size: few; cdr3_nt: TGTGCCATCAGTGAACGGCAGGGGAATCTCAATGAGCAGTTCTTC; cdr3_aa: CAISERQGNLNEQFF
v_call: TRBV6-1; j_call: TRBJ1-1; d_call: NA; clone_size: NA; cdr3_nt: TGTGCCAGCAGTCCGGACACAACAGCTTTCTTT; cdr3_aa: CASSPDTTAFF
v_call: TRBV6-5; j_call: TRBJ2-6; d_call: NA; clone_size: many; cdr3_nt: TGTGCCAGCAGTCACAGGGTAACTGGGGCCAACGTCCTGACTTTC; cdr3_aa: CASSHRVTGANVLTF
v_call: TRBV23-1; j_call: TRBJ2-7; d_call: TRBD1; clone_size: NA; cdr3_nt: TGCGCCAGCAGTCAACTAGGGGCGGGACAGGGGGGCTCCTACGAGCAGTACTTC; cdr3_aa: CASSQLGAGQGGSYEQYF
v_call: TRBV7-3; j_call: TRBJ2-5; d_call: NA; clone_size: NA; cdr3_nt: TGTGCCAGCAGCTTGCGACAAGCCGGGGAGACCCAGTACTTC; cdr3_aa: CASSLRQAGETQYF
v_call: TRBV7-3; j_call: TRBJ2-1; d_call: TRBD2; clone_size: many; cdr3_nt: TGTGCCAGCAGCTCCGGGACTAGCCTCTACAATGAGCAGTTCTTC; cdr3_aa: CASSSGTSLYNEQFF
v_call: TRBV6-1; j_call: TRBJ1-1; d_call: NA; clone_size: NA; cdr3_nt: TGTGCCAGCACGGGACCTTTGAACACTGAAGCTTTCTTT; cdr3_aa: CASTGPLNTEAFF
v_call: TRBV7-2; j_call: TRBJ2-6; d_call: TRBD2; clone_size: many; cdr3_nt: TGTGCCAGCAGCTTGGGGACTAGCGGGTTGGGCTCTGGGGCCAACGTCCTGACTTTC; cdr3_aa: CASSLGTSGLGSGANVLTF
v_call: TRBV7-2; j_call: TRBJ1-4; d_call: TRBD1; clone_size: many; cdr3_nt: TGTGCCAGCAGCTCTCTGGGACAGGGGCGGGAAAAACTGTTTTTT; cdr3_aa: CASSSLGQGREKLFF
v_call: TRBV7-2; j_call: TRBJ2-1; d_call: NA; clone_size: many; cdr3_nt: TGTGCCAGCAGCTCCCCGAGGGACAAATACAATGAGCAGTTCTTC; cdr3_aa: CASSSPRDKYNEQFF
v_call: TRBV7-9; j_call: TRBJ1-3; d_call: TRBD1; clone_size: few; cdr3_nt: TGTGCCAGCAGCTCGACAGGGGGCTCTGGAAACACCATATATTTT; cdr3_aa: CASSSTGGSGNTIYF
v_call: TRBV29-1; j_call: TRBJ2-3; d_call: NA; clone_size: NA; cdr3_nt: TGCAGCGTCGCCCGCCTAGCAGAGGGGGGAGATACGCAGTATTTT; cdr3_aa: CSVARLAEGGDTQYF
v_call: TRBV7-6; j_call: TRBJ2-2; d_call: TRBD2; clone_size: many; cdr3_nt: TGTGCCAGCAGCACCCCGGAATGGACTAGCGGGAGACAGACGAACACCGGGGAGCTGTTTTTT; cdr3_aa: CASSTPEWTSGRQTNTGELFF
v_call: TRBV6-2/TRBV6-3; j_call: TRBJ1-5; d_call: NA; clone_size: few; cdr3_nt: TGTGCCAGCAGTTACTCGCGGCGGATCAATCAGCCCCAGCATTTT; cdr3_aa: CASSYSRRINQPQHF
v_call: TRBV19; j_call: TRBJ1-2; d_call: TRBD1; clone_size: NA; cdr3_nt: TGTGCCAGTAGAGAAGGACAGGCTACTAACTATGGCTACACCTTC; cdr3_aa: CASREGQATNYGYTF
v_call: TRBV7-6; j_call: TRBJ2-1; d_call: TRBD2; clone_size: few; cdr3_nt: TGTGCCAGCAGCTTAAAAAGAGCTCCAGCGGGAGGGCAGAATGAGCAGTTCTTC; cdr3_aa: CASSLKRAPAGGQNEQFF
v_call: TRBV7-9; j_call: TRBJ2-3; d_call: NA; clone_size: few; cdr3_nt: TGTGCCAGCAGCACCCAGATCAAACGGGGAGGGGGAGTAGCAGATACGCAGTATTTT; cdr3_aa: CASSTQIKRGGGVADTQYF